This is a list of T cell receptor beta chains from one sample in a study of blood T cells in healthy people across ages. TCRdb ran MiXCR on the 5' RACE reads and lists one entry per CDR3 protein. The sample records 350,000 to 450,000 distinct CDR3 sequences, roughly half being singletons. The sequenced material came from blood. The receptors were gathered from a man aged 60 to 75 in good health. The CDR3 runs from the conserved cysteine through the conserved F or W. A D gene is named only where the DNA matches it firmly. Part of the rows lack a size; the others show once, few, many or a class for expanded clones.

d_call,v_call,clone_size,cdr3_aa
-,TRBV29-1,-,CSVVSGVYEQFF
-,TRBV20-1,-,CSARGTDTQYF
TRBD2,TRBV29-1,-,CSARAGGLYEQYF
TRBD1,TRBV6-5,many,CASRDQGDLAEAFF
-,TRBV20-1,few,CSASQTGATNEQFF
-,TRBV4-2,-,CASSQEPTGYRSYEQYF
-,TRBV3-1,few,CASSQDRFARRTDTQYF
-,TRBV20-1,-,CSAVPTRDEQFF
-,TRBV6-1,many,CATEGRATVETQYF
-,TRBV7-2,few,CASSPRDLNEQFF
-,TRBV25-1,once,CASSLAGTPSYEQYF
-,TRBV27,few,CASSIIGETQYF
TRBD2,TRBV20-1,-,CSAKGLAGMYEQYF
-,TRBV7-2,once,CASSVGRAQETQYF
TRBD2,TRBV4-3,few,CASSQGGRANEQFF
-,TRBV4-3,-,CASSPRVQSPVEQFF
-,TRBV29-1,many,CSVSPRGPGTEAFF
-,TRBV20-1,-,CSAGGSQAATNEKLFF
TRBD2,TRBV5-1,-,CASSLELAGATDTQYF
TRBD2,TRBV7-7,few,CASSLGASGRYRQETQFF
-,TRBV29-1,-,CGGAHNEQFF
-,TRBV20-1,-,CSAKGPPDQPQHF
-,TRBV20-1,many,CSARPVPTGWENIQYF
-,TRBV10-1,many,CASRRSGSTDTQYF
-,TRBV7-2,few,CASSLYGVGGTDTQYF
-,TRBV27,few,CASSFGPGNTIYF
TRBD1,TRBV10-1,few,CASSNPGQGKNEQFF
-,TRBV4-3,-,CASSQVAVSYEQYF
-,TRBV30,few,CAWSLTAGGNTIYF
-,TRBV7-3,many,CASSLEAGTRPTDTQYF
-,TRBV5-4,-,CASSLRPGDQPQHF
-,TRBV27,-,CASSLRARGGANVLTF
-,TRBV7-3,-,CASSLMGSLDEQFF
-,TRBV20-1,few,CSAREGGAGEVGTQYF
-,TRBV3-1,-,CASSPQGSFYNEQFF
TRBD2,TRBV3-1,once,CASSQRKAGVGPGELFF
TRBD2,TRBV20-1,-,CSATGGGSKYQETQYF
-,TRBV13,few,CASSLEASNSPLHF
TRBD1,TRBV10-3,-,CAISEGQGVETQYF
-,TRBV7-9,-,CASSLYRETDTQYF
TRBD1,TRBV20-1,-,CSANLAGTGSSGANVLTF
-,TRBV4-2,once,CASSQLDNEQFF
-,TRBV18,-,CASPIAGNLGEQFF
-,TRBV10-3,few,CAISDMVGDTQYF
TRBD2,TRBV7-8,-,CASSLARRETGGSYNEQFF